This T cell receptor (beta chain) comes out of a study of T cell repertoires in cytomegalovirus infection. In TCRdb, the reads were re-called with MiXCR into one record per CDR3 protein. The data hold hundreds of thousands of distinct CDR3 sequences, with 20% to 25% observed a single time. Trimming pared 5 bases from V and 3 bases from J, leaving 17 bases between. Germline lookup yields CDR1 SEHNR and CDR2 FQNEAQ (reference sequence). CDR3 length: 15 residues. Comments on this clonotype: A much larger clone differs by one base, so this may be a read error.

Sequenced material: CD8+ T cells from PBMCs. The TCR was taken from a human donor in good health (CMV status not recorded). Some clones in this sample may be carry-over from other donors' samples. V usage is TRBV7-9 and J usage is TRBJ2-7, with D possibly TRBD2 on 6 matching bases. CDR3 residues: CASSPLEGTGYEQYV. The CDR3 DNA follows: TGTGCCAGCAGCCCGCTGGAGGGGACGGGCTACGAGCAGTACGTC.